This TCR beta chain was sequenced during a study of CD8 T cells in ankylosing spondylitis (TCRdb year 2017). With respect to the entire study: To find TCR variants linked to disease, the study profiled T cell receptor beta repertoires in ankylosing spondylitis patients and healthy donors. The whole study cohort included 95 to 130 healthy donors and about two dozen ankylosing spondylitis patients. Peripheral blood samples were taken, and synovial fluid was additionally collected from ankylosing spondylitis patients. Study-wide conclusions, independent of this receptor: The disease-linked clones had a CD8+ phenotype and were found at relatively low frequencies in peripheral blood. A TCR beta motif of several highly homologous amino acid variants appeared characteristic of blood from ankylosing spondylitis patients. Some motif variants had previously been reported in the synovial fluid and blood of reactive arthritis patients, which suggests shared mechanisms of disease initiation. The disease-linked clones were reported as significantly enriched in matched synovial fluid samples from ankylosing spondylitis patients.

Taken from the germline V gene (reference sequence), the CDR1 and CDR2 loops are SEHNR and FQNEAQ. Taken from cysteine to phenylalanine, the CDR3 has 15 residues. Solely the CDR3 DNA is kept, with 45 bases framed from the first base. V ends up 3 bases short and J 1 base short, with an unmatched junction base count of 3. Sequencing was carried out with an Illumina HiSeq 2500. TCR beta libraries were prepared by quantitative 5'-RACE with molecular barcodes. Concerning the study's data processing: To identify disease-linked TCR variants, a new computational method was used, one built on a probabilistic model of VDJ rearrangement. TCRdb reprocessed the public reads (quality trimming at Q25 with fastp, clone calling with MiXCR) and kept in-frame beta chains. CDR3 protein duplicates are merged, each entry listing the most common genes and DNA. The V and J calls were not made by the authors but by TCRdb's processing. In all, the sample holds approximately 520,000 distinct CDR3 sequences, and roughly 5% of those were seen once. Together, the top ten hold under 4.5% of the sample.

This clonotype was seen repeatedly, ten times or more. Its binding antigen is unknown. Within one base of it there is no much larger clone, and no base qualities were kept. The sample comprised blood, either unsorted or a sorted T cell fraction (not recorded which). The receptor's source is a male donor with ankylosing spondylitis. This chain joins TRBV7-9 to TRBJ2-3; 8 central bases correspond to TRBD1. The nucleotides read TGTGCCAGCAGCTTTATGGACAGGGGCACAGATACGCAGTATTTT. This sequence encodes CASSFMDRGTDTQYF. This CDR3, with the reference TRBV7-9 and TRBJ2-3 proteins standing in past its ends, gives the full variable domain DTGVSQNPRHKITKRGQNVTFRCDPISEHNRLYWYRQTLGQGPEFLTYFQNEAQLEKSRLLSDRFSAERPKGSFSTLEIQRTEQGDSAMYLCASSFMDRGTDTQYFGPGTRLTVL.